This TCR beta chain was recovered during a study of neoadjuvant anti-PD-1 for oral cavity cancer. Overall study: Patients without progression got a fourth dose around day 43.

Losses at the gene ends were 5 bases for V and 1 base for J; bases not matched to a gene: 2. There are 14 residues in the CDR3. Germline CDR1 and CDR2: KGHSH and LQKENI. Study outcomes and limitations: Post-nivolumab, blood T cell clonality was significantly elevated in non-responders.

A few counts support this clone. Its antigen is currently unknown. PBMC libraries mostly used 400 to 550 ng of input genomic DNA, with six replicates per sample. TCRdb's copy holds only in-frame clones and misses some; the assay was immunoSEQ multiplex PCR. This table holds thousands of clones, about 79% found once. The V and J genes are TRBV18 and TRBJ1-5; TRBD1 aligns across 7 bases. This sample comprised PBMCs, obtained before nivolumab (anti-PD-1) treatment. The clonotype originates from a person between 40 and 80 years old with oral cavity squamous cell carcinoma. The CDR3 is CASSATGSNQPQHF. The CDR3 DNA reads as TGTGCCAGCTCAGCGACAGGGAGCAATCAGCCCCAGCATTTT.